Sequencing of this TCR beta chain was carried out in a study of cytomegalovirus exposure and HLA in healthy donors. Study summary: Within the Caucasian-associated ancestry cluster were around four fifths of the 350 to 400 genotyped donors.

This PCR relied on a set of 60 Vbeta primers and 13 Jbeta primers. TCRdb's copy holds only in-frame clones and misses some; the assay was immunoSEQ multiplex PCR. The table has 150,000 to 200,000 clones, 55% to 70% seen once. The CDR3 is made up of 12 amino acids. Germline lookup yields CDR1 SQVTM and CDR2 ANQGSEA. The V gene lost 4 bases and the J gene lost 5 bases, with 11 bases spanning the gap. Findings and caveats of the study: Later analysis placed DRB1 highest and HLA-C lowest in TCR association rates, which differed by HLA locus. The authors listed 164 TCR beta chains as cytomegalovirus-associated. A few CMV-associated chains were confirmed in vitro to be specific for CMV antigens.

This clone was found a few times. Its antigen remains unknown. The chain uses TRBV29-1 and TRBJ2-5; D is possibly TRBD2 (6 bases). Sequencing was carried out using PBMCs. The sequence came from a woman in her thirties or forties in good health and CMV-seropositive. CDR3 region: CSVGGAGETQYF. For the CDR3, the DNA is TGCAGCGTTGGAGGGGCGGGGGAGACCCAGTACTTC. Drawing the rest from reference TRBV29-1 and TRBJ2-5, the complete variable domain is SAVISQKPSRDICQRGTSLTIQCQVDSQVTMMFWYRQQPGQSLTLIATANQGSEATYESGFVIDKFPISRPNLTFSTLTVSNMSPEDSSIYLCSVGGAGETQYFGPGTRLLVL.